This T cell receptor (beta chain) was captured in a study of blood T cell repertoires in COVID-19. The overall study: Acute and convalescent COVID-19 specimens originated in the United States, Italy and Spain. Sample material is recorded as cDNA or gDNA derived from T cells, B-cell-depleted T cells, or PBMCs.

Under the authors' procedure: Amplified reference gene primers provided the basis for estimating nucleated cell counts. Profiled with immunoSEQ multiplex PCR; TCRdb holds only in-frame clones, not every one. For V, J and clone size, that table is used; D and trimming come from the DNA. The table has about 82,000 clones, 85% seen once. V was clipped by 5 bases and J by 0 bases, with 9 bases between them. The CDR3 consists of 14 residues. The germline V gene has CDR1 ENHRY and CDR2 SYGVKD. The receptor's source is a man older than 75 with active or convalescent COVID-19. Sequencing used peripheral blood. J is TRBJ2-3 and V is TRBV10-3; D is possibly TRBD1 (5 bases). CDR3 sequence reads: CAISNRQSTDTQYF. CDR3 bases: TGTGCCATCAGTAACCGACAGAGCACAGATACGCAGTATTTT.